This entry lists 5 T cell receptor beta chains sequenced from one sample in a study of radiation and T cells in renal cell carcinoma (dated by TCRdb to 2018 to 2021). Library preparation employed the immunoSEQ multiplex PCR assay. The clones in this table, taken by TCRdb from immuneACCESS, are in-frame only. Not every clone is retained; where verified, under half of the shortfall comes from an unresolved V gene, and the cause of the rest is unknown. In this sample the table shows around 180,000 clones, about 88% of which occur a single time. In total, the top ten clones hold about 10% of the sample. Explained via the paper, the time point label denotes: blood 4 weeks post-SBRT, at nephrectomy. The label giving this sample's treatment or condition can be read as: 15 Gy SBRT to primary tumor, nephrectomy 4 weeks later. The material was blood, obtained from a patient whose treatment included radiotherapy and nephrectomy. These receptors all come from a woman aged 50 to 60 with renal cell carcinoma.

The rearrangement joins TRBV11-2 to TRBJ2-3, with D tentatively TRBD2 (6 bases). The CDR3 length is 16 residues. Germline-derived CDR1 and CDR2 are SGHAT and FQNNGV. The V end lost 2 bases, the J end lost 0 bases, and 12 bases lay between the germline ends. CDR3 DNA sequence: TGTGCCAGCAGCTTAACGGGCGGGGCTAGCACAGATACGCAGTATTTT. Its protein product is CASSLTGGASTDTQYF.

This chain links TRBV15 with TRBJ2-3; 10 bases fit TRBD2. The germline V gene has CDR1 LNHNV and CDR2 YYDKDF (reference sequence). Trimming removed 3 bases from V and 4 bases from J; junction bases left unmatched: 1. The CDR3 covers 14 residues. The DNA of the CDR3 is TGTGCCACCAGCAGTGGACTAGCGGCAGATACGCAGTATTTT. It encodes CATSSGLAADTQYF.

The chain has TRBV4-3 and TRBJ2-1, with no clear D. CDR3 length: 16 amino acids. The germline V gene has CDR1 LGHNA and CDR2 YSLEER. Trimming cost V 4 bases and J 1 base, with 14 bases left between them. The CDR3 DNA reads as TGCGCCAGCAGCCTAAGTTTGCTAAATTCCTACAATGAGCAGTTCTTC. It encodes CASSLSLLNSYNEQFF.

The J gene is TRBJ2-6, the V gene TRBV6-1; unclear D gene. Germline values: CDR1 MNHNS, CDR2 SASEGT. Trimming pared 7 bases from V and 4 bases from J, leaving 14 bases between. This CDR3 is 15 amino acids long. CDR3 protein: CASTQTWLGANVLTF. The CDR3 DNA is TGTGCCAGCACCCAGACATGGTTAGGGGCCAACGTCCTGACTTTC.

The chain is built from TRBV7-3 and TRBJ1-2, with 7 bases that match TRBD1. V shed 1 base, J shed 8 bases, and the junction held 4 bases outside the gene matches. Germline V CDR1 and CDR2: SGHTA, FQGTGA. CDR3 size: 13 residues. The chain's CDR3 is CASSLRQGAGYTF. DNA of the CDR3: TGTGCCAGCAGCTTAAGACAGGGAGCCGGCTACACCTTC.